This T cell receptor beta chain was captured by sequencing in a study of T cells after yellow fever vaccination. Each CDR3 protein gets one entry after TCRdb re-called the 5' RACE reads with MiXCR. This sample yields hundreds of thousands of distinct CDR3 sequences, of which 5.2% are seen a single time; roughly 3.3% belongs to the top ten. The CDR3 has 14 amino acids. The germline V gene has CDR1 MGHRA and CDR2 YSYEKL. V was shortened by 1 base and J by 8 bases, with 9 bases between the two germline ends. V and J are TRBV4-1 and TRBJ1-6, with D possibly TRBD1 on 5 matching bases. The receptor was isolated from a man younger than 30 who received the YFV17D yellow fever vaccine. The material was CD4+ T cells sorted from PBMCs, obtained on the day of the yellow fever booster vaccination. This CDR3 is CASSQAAQDSPLHF. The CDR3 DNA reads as TGCGCCAGCAGCCAAGCTGCACAGGATTCACCCCTCCACTTT.